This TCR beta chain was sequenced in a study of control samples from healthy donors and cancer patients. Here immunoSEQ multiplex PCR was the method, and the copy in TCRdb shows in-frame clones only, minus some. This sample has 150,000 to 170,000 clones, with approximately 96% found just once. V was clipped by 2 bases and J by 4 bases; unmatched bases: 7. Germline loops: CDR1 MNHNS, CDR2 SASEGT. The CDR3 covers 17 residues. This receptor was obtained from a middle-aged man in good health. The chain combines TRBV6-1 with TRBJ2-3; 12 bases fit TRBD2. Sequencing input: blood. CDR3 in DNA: TGTGCCAGCAGTGAACGGTCTAGCGGGGGGGGATCAGATACGCAGTATTTT. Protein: CASSERSSGGGSDTQYF.